This T cell receptor beta chain was identified in a study of T cells in Graves' hyperthyroidism and ophthalmopathy. Germline assignment: CDR1 MNHEY and CDR2 SMNVEV (reference sequence). V was shortened by 10 bases and J by 0 bases, with 12 bases between the two germline ends. There are 13 residues in the CDR3. Using RNA transcripts as the source, TCR beta CDR3 regions were amplified. RT-PCR in the first round (using the HTBI primer set) targeted the TCR CDR3. One entry per CDR3 protein results from TCRdb running MiXCR on the multiplex PCR reads. This sample has approximately 600,000 distinct CDR3 sequences; roughly 13% occur once, and the top ten carry 4.5% to 6%.

V is TRBV27 and J is TRBJ1-2; D is unresolved. The sequence derives from a young woman with Graves' hyperthyroidism that later progressed to Graves' ophthalmopathy. Sequenced: blood. The CDR3 reads CATWTGPNYGYTF. CDR3 in DNA: TGTGCCACCTGGACCGGGCCTAACTATGGCTACACCTTC.